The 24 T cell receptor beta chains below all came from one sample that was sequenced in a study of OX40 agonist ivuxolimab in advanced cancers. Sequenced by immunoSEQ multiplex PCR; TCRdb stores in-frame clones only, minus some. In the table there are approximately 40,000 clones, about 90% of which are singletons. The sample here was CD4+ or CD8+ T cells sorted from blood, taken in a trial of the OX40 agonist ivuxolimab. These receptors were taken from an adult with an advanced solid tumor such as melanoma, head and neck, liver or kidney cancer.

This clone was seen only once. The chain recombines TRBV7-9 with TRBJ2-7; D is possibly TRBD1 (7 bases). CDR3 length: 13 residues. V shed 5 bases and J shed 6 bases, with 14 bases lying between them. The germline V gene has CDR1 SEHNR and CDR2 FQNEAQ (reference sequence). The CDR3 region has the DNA TGTGCCAGCAGCCCAGGGGGGCGGGGCGAGCAGTACGTC. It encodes CASSPGGRGEQYV.

The CDR3 DNA reads as TGTGCCAGCAGTTCGAATTCCCAGGGTCCGACAGATACGCAGTATTTT. Its translation: CASSSNSQGPTDTQYF. The chain links TRBV28 to TRBJ2-3; a possible D gene is TRBD1 (5 bases). V gave up 4 bases and J gave up 3 bases, with 17 bases separating them. The germline V gene encodes CDR1 MDHEN and CDR2 SYDVKM. This CDR3 comprises 16 residues.

For the CDR3, the DNA is TGTGCCACCCCGACTCATCAGCCCCAGCATTTT. Protein: CATPTHQPQHF. J is TRBJ1-5 and V is TRBV6-7; D uncertain. TRBV6-7 is flagged as an ORF with uncertain function. The CDR3 runs to 11 residues. The V end lost 10 bases, the J end lost 5 bases, and 9 bases lay between the germline ends.

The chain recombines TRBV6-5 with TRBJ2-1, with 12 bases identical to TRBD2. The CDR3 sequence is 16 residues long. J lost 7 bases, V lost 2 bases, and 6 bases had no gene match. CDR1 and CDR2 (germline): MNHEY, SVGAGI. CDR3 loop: CASSYDASGRGNEQFF. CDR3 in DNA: TGTGCCAGCAGTTACGACGCTAGCGGGAGGGGAAATGAGCAGTTCTTC.

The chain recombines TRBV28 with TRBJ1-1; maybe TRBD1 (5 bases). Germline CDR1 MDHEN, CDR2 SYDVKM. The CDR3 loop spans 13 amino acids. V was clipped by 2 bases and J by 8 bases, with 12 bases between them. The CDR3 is CASSLGRGPEAFF. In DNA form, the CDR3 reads TGTGCCAGCAGTTTAGGGCGGGGACCCGAAGCTTTCTTT.

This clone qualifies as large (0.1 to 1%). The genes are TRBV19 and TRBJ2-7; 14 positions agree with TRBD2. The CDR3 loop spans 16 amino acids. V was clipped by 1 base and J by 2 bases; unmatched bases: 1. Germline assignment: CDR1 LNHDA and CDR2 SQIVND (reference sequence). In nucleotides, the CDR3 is TGTGCCAGTAGTATAGGGGGACTAGCGGGAGCCTACGAGCAGTACTTC. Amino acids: CASSIGGLAGAYEQYF.

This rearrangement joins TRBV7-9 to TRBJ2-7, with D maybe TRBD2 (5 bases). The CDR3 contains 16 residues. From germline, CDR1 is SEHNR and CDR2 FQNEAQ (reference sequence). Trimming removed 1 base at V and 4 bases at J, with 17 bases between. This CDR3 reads CASSLDVAGGVYEQYF. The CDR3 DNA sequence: TGTGCCAGCAGCTTAGATGTCGCGGGTGGGGTTTACGAGCAGTACTTC.

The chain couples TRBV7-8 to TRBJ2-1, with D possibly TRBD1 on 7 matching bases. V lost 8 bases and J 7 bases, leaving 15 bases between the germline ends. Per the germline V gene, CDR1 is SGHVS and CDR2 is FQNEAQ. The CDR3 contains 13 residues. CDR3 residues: CASQTGTWNEQFF. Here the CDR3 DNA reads TGTGCCAGCCAGACAGGGACTTGGAATGAGCAGTTCTTC. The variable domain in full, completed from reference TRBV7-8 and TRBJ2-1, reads GAGVSQSPRYKVAKRGQDVALRCDPISGHVSLFWYQQALGQGPEFLTYFQNEAQLDKSGLPSDRFFAERPEGSVSTLKIQRTQQEDSAVYLCASQTGTWNEQFFGPGTRLTVL.

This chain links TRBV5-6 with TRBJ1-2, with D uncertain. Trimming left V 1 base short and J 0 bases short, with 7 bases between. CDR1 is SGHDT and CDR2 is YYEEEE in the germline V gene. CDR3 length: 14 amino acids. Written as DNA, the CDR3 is TGTGCCAGCAGCTTGCGGGGAGCTAACTATGGCTACACCTTC. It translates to CASSLRGANYGYTF. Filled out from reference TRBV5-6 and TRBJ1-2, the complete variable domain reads DAGVTQSPTHLIKTRGQQVTLRCSPKSGHDTVSWYQQALGQGPQFIFQYYEEEERQRGNFPDRFSGHQFPNYSSELNVNALLLGDSALYLCASSLRGANYGYTFGSGTRLTVV.

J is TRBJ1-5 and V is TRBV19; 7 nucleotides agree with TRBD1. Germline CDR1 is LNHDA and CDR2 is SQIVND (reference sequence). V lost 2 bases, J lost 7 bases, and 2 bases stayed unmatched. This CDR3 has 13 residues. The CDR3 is CASSIHRGQPQHF. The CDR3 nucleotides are TGTGCCAGTAGTATACACAGGGGACAGCCCCAGCATTTT.

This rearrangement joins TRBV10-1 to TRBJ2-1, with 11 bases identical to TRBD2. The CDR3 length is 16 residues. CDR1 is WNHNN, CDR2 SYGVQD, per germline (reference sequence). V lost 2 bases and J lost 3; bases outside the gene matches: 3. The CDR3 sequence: CASSEILAGGYNEQFF. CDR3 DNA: TGCGCCAGCAGTGAGATCCTAGCGGGAGGCTACAATGAGCAGTTCTTC.

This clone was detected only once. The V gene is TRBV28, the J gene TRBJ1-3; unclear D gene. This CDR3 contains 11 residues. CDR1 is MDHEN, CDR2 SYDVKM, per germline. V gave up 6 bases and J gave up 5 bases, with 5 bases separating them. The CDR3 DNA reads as TGTGCCAGCAGCTTTAGAAACACCATATATTTT. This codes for CASSFRNTIYF.

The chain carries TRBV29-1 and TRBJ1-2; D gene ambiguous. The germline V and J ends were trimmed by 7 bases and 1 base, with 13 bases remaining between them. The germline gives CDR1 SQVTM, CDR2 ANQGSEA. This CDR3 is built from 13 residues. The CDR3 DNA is TGCAGCGCCGCTTCGGATAATAACTATGGCTACACCTTC. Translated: CSAASDNNYGYTF.

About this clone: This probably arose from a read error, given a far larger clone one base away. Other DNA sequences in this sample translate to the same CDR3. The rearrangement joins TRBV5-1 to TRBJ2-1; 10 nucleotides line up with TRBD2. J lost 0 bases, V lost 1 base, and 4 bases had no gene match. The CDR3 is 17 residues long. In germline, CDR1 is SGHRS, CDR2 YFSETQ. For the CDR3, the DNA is TGCGCCAGCAGCTTGCAAGCTAGCGGGAGCTCCTACAATGAGCAGTTCTTC. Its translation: CASSLQASGSSYNEQFF.

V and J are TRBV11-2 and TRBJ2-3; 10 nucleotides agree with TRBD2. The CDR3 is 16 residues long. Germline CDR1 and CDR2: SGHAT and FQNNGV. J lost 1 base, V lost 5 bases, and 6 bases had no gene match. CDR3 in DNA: TGTGCCAGCAGCCAAGATCTAGCGGGAGGCACAGATACGCAGTATTTT. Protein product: CASSQDLAGGTDTQYF. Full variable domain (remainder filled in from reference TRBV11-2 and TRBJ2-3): EAGVAQSPRYKIIEKRQSVAFWCNPISGHATLYWYQQILGQGPKLLIQFQNNGVVDDSQLPKDRFSAERLKGVDSTLKIQPAKLEDSAVYLCASSQDLAGGTDTQYFGPGTRLTVL.

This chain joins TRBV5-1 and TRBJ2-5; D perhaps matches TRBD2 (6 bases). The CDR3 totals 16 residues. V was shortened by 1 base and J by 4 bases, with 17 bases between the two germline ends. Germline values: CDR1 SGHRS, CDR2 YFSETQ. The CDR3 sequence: CASSLPRGGTGETQYF. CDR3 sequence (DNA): TGCGCCAGCAGCTTGCCCCGCGGAGGGACGGGAGAGACCCAGTACTTC.

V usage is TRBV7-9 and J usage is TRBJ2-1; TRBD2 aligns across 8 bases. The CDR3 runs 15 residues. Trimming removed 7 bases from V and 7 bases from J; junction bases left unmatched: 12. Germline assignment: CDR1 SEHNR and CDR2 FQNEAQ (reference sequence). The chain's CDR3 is CASIPSGRTSNEQFF. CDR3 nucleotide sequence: TGTGCCAGCATCCCCAGCGGGAGAACAAGTAATGAGCAGTTCTTC.

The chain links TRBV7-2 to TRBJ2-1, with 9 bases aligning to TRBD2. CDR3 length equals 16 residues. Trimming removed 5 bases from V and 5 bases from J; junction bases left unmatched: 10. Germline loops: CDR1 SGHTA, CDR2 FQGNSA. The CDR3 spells CASSPLAGVINNEQFF. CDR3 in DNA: TGTGCCAGCAGCCCCTTAGCGGGAGTTATTAACAATGAGCAGTTCTTC.

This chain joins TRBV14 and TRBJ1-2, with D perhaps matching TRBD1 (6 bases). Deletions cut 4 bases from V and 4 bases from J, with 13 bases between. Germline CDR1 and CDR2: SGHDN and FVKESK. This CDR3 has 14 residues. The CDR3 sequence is CASSPTQGPYGYTF. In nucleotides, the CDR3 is TGTGCCAGCAGCCCAACCCAGGGGCCCTATGGCTACACCTTC.

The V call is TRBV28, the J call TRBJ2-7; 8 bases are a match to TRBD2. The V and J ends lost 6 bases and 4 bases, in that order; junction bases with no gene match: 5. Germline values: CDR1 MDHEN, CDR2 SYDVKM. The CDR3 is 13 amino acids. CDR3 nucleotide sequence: TGTGCCAGCAGCAGGACTAGCCGATACGAGCAGTACTTC. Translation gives CASSRTSRYEQYF.

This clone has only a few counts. The CDR3 here is CAISEGGTSGSLGTQYF. CDR3 DNA sequence: TGTGCCATCAGTGAAGGAGGGACTAGCGGCTCCCTCGGGACCCAGTACTTC. The chain combines TRBV10-3 with TRBJ2-5, with TRBD2 matching 11 bases. CDR3 length equals 17 residues. Germline V lookup: CDR1 ENHRY, CDR2 SYGVKD. J lost 7 bases, V lost 3 bases, and 13 bases had no gene match.

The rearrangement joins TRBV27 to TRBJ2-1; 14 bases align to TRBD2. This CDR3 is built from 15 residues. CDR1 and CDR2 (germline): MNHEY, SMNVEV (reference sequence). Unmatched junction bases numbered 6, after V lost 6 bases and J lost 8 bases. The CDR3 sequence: CASSLGTSGRHEQFF. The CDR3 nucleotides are TGTGCCAGCAGCCTCGGGACTAGCGGGAGACATGAGCAGTTCTTC.

The CDR3 coding sequence is TGTGCCAGCAGCTTGCCGGGACTAGCGGGGTTCAATGAGCAGTTCTTC. As protein: CASSLPGLAGFNEQFF. This chain joins TRBV5-6 and TRBJ2-1; 13 bases match TRBD2. The V segment lost 1 base and the J segment 6 bases; nucleotides outside the gene matches: 4. The CDR3 runs 16 residues. Germline CDR1 SGHDT, CDR2 YYEEEE.

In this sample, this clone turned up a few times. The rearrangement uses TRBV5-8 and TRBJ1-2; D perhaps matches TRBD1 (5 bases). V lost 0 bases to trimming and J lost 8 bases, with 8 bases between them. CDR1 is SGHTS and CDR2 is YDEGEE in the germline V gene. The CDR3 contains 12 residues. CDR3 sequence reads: CASSLGREGYTF. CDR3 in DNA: TGTGCCAGCAGCTTGGGCAGGGAAGGCTACACCTTC.